One T cell receptor (beta chain) is described in this entry. Its antigen is currently unknown. This entry comes from a study of CD8+ T cells in alopecia areata. Study-wide background: Those treated were given oral tofacitinib at 5 to 10 mg twice daily. Among treated patients, severity was scored by affected scalp area percentage.

Trimming left V 0 bases short and J 3 bases short, with 12 bases between. There are 15 residues in the CDR3. CDR1 is LNHNV, CDR2 YYDKDF, per germline (reference sequence). Investigators isolated RNA and reverse transcribed it into cDNA to act as the sequencing template. Assay used: immunoSEQ multiplex PCR; TCRdb lists only in-frame clones, some missing. This sample has 4,500 to 5,000 clones, with about 91% found just once. This sample's treatment: oral pan-JAK inhibitor, 5-10 mg twice daily. Collection of lesional scalp punch biopsies and peripheral blood was performed in alopecia areata patients. Study-wide points: Persistence of many expanded lesional clones was seen in scalp and blood during tofacitinib. Affected scalp, especially in alopecia totalis/universalis, had a higher clonality than normal scalp did.

The specimen was skin, collected at week 4, from a patient treated with tofacitinib. The TCR comes from a human donor with alopecia areata. This chain joins TRBV15 and TRBJ2-7; D not certain. CDR3 amino acids: CATSRDLGAGYEQYF. The CDR3 bases are TGTGCCACCAGCAGAGATTTAGGCGCAGGCTACGAGCAGTACTTC. Supplemented by reference TRBV15 and TRBJ2-7, the full variable domain reads DAMVIQNPRYQVTQFGKPVTLSCSQTLNHNVMYWYQQKSSQAPKLLFHYYDKDFNNEADTPDNFQSRRPNTSFCFLDIRSPGLGDTAMYLCATSRDLGAGYEQYFGPGTRLTVT.